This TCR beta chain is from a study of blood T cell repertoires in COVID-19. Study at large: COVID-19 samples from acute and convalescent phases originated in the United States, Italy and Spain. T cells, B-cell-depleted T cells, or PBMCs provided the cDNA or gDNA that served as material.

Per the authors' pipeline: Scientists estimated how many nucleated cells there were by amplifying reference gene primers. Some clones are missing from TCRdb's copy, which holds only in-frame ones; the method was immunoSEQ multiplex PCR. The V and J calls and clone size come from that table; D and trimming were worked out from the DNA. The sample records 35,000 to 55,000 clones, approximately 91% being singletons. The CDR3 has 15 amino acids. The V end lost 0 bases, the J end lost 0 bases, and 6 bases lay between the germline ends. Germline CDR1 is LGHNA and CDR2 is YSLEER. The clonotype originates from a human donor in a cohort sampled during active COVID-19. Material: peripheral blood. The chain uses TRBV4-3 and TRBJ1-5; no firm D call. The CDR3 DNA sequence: TGCGCCAGCAGCCAAGATCAGAATAGCAATCAGCCCCAGCATTTT. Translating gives CASSQDQNSNQPQHF.